Listed below are T cell receptor beta chains from one sample, sequenced in a study of blood T cell repertoires in COVID-19. Here immunoSEQ multiplex PCR was the method, and the copy in TCRdb shows in-frame clones only, minus some. Of 270,000 or so clones in the sample, 85% to 90% were seen once. What was sequenced was peripheral blood. The receptors stem from a human donor in a cohort sampled during active COVID-19. Each CDR3 is given with its conserved first and last residue. A D gene is named only where the DNA matches it firmly. The size of a clone is reported for some rows only, either as once, few or many, or as a class for expanded clones.

abundance	len	j_gene	v_gene	d_gene	CDR3aa	CDR3nt
-	16	TRBJ2-3	TRBV3-1/TRBV3-2	TRBD2	CASSHISGRAADTQYF	TGTGCCAGCAGCCATATTAGCGGGAGGGCCGCAGATACGCAGTATTTT
-	15	TRBJ2-2	TRBV9	-	CASRPGGGNTGELFF	TGTGCCAGCCGCCCCGGGGGTGGGAACACCGGGGAGCTGTTTTTT
-	15	TRBJ2-7	TRBV11-2	TRBD2	CASSFLSGSIGEQYF	TGTGCCAGCAGCTTCTTAAGCGGGAGTATCGGCGAGCAGTACTTC
-	13	TRBJ2-1	TRBV12-3/TRBV12-4	TRBD1	CATAGQGSNEQFF	TGTGCCACCGCGGGACAGGGCTCTAATGAGCAGTTCTTC
-	14	TRBJ2-3	TRBV5-1	TRBD2	CASNMAGDADTQYF	TGCGCCAGCAATATGGCGGGGGACGCAGATACGCAGTATTTT
-	15	TRBJ2-7	TRBV5-1	TRBD2	CASSLGAGVVYEQYF	TGCGCCAGCAGCTTGGGAGCGGGAGTGGTTTACGAGCAGTACTTC
-	14	TRBJ2-2	TRBV11-2	-	CASSFPWGAGELFF	TGTGCCAGCAGCTTCCCATGGGGGGCCGGGGAGCTGTTTTTT
-	16	TRBJ2-1	TRBV7-9	-	CASSSPSMAGSNEQFF	TGTGCCAGCAGCTCGCCTTCTATGGCCGGGTCCAATGAGCAGTTCTTC
-	14	TRBJ2-5	TRBV10-3	-	CAISENGGVETQYF	TGTGCCATCAGTGAGAATGGGGGCGTAGAGACCCAGTACTTC
-	15	TRBJ2-3	TRBV6-2/TRBV6-3	-	CASSSEGLRTDTQYF	TGTGCCAGCAGCTCGGAGGGGCTTCGGACAGATACGCAGTATTTT
-	13	TRBJ2-1	TRBV12-3/TRBV12-4	-	CASSFGGNNEQFF	TGTGCCAGCAGTTTTGGCGGAAACAATGAGCAGTTCTTC
once	15	TRBJ2-1	TRBV18	-	CASSQLSTSYNEQFF	TGTGCCAGCTCACAACTATCCACCTCCTACAATGAGCAGTTCTTC
once	14	TRBJ2-7	TRBV3-1/TRBV3-2	-	CASSQEAGSYEQYF	TGTGCCAGCAGCCAAGAGGCAGGCTCCTACGAGCAGTACTTC
-	15	TRBJ2-7	TRBV28	-	CASRPGGMSSYEQYF	TGTGCCAGCAGACCTGGAGGGATGAGTTCCTACGAGCAGTACTTC
-	15	TRBJ1-2	TRBV21-1	-	CASSSNGGCRDGYTF	TGTGCCAGCAGCTCGAATGGAGGGTGTCGTGATGGCTACACCTTC
-	11	TRBJ2-1	TRBV29-1	TRBD2	CSVGGLVEQFF	TGCAGCGTTGGGGGACTAGTTGAGCAGTTCTTC
-	12	TRBJ2-2	TRBV5-1	-	CASSLATGELFF	TGCGCCAGCAGCTTAGCCACCGGGGAGCTGTTTTTT
-	15	TRBJ2-1	TRBV7-2	TRBD2	CASSLDSGSGNEQFF	TGTGCCAGCAGCTTAGATAGCGGGAGCGGGAATGAGCAGTTCTTC
-	15	TRBJ2-7	TRBV3-1/TRBV3-2	TRBD2	CASSLAGGGSYEQYF	TGTGCCAGCAGCCTAGCGGGAGGTGGCTCCTACGAGCAGTACTTC
-	16	TRBJ1-5	TRBV18	-	CASSQSARGSNQPQHF	TGTGCCAGCTCACAATCGGCTCGAGGGAGCAATCAGCCCCAGCATTTT
-	18	TRBJ2-1	TRBV19	TRBD2	CASSIGRSGIESYNEQFF	TGTGCCAGTAGTATCGGGAGGAGCGGGATAGAGTCCTACAATGAGCAGTTCTTC
-	10	TRBJ2-1	TRBV6-5	-	CASPLVVEFF	TGTGCCAGTCCCCTAGTTGTGGAGTTCTTC
-	14	TRBJ1-1	TRBV28	TRBD1	CASSLHRGVIEAFF	TGTGCCAGCAGTTTACACAGGGGGGTTATTGAAGCTTTCTTT
-	15	TRBJ2-1	TRBV9	TRBD2	CASSVLAGSYNEQFF	TGTGCCAGCAGCGTTTTAGCGGGGTCCTACAATGAGCAGTTCTTC
-	16	TRBJ2-3	TRBV15	-	CATSRDQAVSTDTQYF	TGTGCCACCAGCAGAGATCAGGCAGTTAGCACAGATACGCAGTATTTT
-	15	TRBJ1-6	TRBV28	-	CASSLSQPNNSPLHF	TGTGCCAGCAGTTTATCACAGCCTAATAATTCACCCCTCCACTTT